This passage covers 28 T cell receptor beta chains from one sample sequenced in a study of T cell changes during pregnancy in multiple sclerosis. The data were produced by immunoSEQ multiplex PCR, yet TCRdb's version contains in-frame clones alone and is incomplete. Here the sample spans under 80,000 clones, roughly 92% being singletons. Sequencing was performed on peripheral blood, taken after pregnancy. Receptor source: a female donor in good health, enrolled as a control in a pregnancy study.

Turning to this clone: The junction does not match germline at one end; this may be a read error. V is TRBV5-8 and J is TRBJ2-2; weak D call: TRBD2 (5 bases). In germline, CDR1 is SGHTS, CDR2 YDEGEE. This CDR3 is built from 13 residues. The CDR3 nucleotides read TGTGCCAGCAGCCCCGAAGGCGCCGGGGAACCTATTTTT. It translates to CASSPEGAGEPIF.

V gene TRBV28 combines with J gene TRBJ2-7; D may be TRBD2 (7 bases). The CDR3 contains 14 residues. The germline V gene encodes CDR1 MDHEN and CDR2 SYDVKM. Trimming pared 4 bases from V and 5 bases from J, leaving 15 bases between. Written as DNA, the CDR3 is TGTGCCAGCAGTTCGGGGGGCGGTGAGAACGAGCAGTACTTC. This sequence encodes CASSSGGGENEQYF.

This chain links TRBV7-2 with TRBJ2-7; the match to TRBD1 covers 8 bases. Germline V CDR1 and CDR2: SGHTA, FQGNSA. With V trimmed by 1 base and J by 13 bases, 9 bases remained unmatched. The CDR3 sequence is 13 residues long. CDR3 amino acids: CASSLDPDRALYF. The CDR3 DNA sequence: TGTGCCAGCAGCTTAGACCCGGACAGGGCGCTCTACTTC.

The rearrangement joins TRBV5-4 to TRBJ2-7, with 10 nucleotides matching TRBD1. CDR1 and CDR2 (germline): SGHNT, YYREEE (reference sequence). The V and J ends lost 4 bases and 4 bases, in that order; junction bases with no gene match: 8. CDR3 length: 15 amino acids. The CDR3 nucleotides read TGTGCCAGCAGCCCGATGACAGGGGGCGAGTACGAGCAGTACTTC. Protein: CASSPMTGGEYEQYF.

The gene calls are TRBV7-6 and TRBJ1-5; D is possibly TRBD1 (5 bases). V was shortened by 5 bases and J by 1 base, with 15 bases between the two germline ends. The length of the CDR3 is 16 residues. Per germline, CDR1 SGHVS and CDR2 FNYEAQ. Here the CDR3 DNA reads TGTGCCAGCAGCCCTCGTGCAGGGATAAGCAATCAGCCCCAGCATTTT. It specifies CASSPRAGISNQPQHF.

The chain combines TRBV19 with TRBJ2-3, with TRBD1 matching 7 bases. Germline lookup yields CDR1 LNHDA and CDR2 SQIVND (reference sequence). Trimming removed 5 bases from V and 1 base from J; junction bases left unmatched: 9. This CDR3 has 16 residues. CDR3 sequence: CASSVGQARGTDTQYF. CDR3 sequence (DNA): TGTGCCAGTAGTGTAGGACAGGCTCGTGGCACAGATACGCAGTATTTT.

The chain combines TRBV18 with TRBJ2-2; D not certain. CDR1 KGHSH and CDR2 LQKENI come from the germline V gene. The CDR3 runs to 13 residues. Trimming took 2 bases from V and 9 from J, leaving 10 bases between them. The CDR3, as DNA: TGTGCCAGCTCACCAGGCCAGCGCCGGGAGCTGTTTTTT. As protein: CASSPGQRRELFF.

The chain carries TRBV2 and TRBJ1-5; no clear D. The CDR3 totals 18 residues. V was cut by 1 base and J by 1 base, with 17 bases left in between. Germline V gene lookup returns CDR1 SNHLY and CDR2 FYNNEI. Here the CDR3 DNA reads TGTGCCAGCAGTGAAGTACCATTGGGTGGGCAAAGCAATCAGCCCCAGCATTTT. This codes for CASSEVPLGGQSNQPQHF.

This chain uses TRBV7-9 with TRBJ1-1; D is perhaps TRBD1 (6 bases). Germline V CDR1 and CDR2: SEHNR, FQNEAQ (reference sequence). CDR3 length equals 14 residues. The germline V and J ends were trimmed by 7 bases and 3 bases, with 15 bases remaining between them. In DNA, the CDR3 is TGTGCCAGCAAATCCGTGGACAGTTACACTGAAGCTTTCTTT. This codes for CASKSVDSYTEAFF.

This clone has only one observation. The chain couples TRBV29-1 to TRBJ1-1; the D is unclear. V gave up 4 bases and J gave up 0 bases, with 9 bases separating them. Germline CDR1 SQVTM, CDR2 ANQGSEA. The CDR3 sequence is 13 residues long. CDR3 protein: CSVVSPLNTEAFF. CDR3 bases: TGCAGCGTTGTCTCCCCGTTGAACACTGAAGCTTTCTTT.

The J gene is TRBJ2-7, the V gene TRBV10-3; D is unclear. Germline-derived CDR1 and CDR2 are ENHRY and SYGVKD. The V end was cut by 3 bases, the J end by 2 bases, with 11 bases between. This CDR3 spans 14 amino acids. CDR3 loop: CAISDSSQAYEQYF. The CDR3 bases are TGTGCCATCAGTGATAGTAGTCAAGCCTACGAGCAGTACTTC.

This clone has a single count. The rearrangement joins TRBV7-2 to TRBJ1-2; D is uncertain. The germline V and J ends were trimmed by 7 bases and 0 bases, with 15 bases remaining between them. Germline values: CDR1 SGHTA, CDR2 FQGNSA. The CDR3 sequence is 15 residues long. CDR3 amino acids: CASTLTLRANYGYTF. The CDR3 nucleotides read TGTGCCAGCACCTTGACTCTACGAGCTAACTATGGCTACACCTTC.

The rearrangement uses TRBV5-1 and TRBJ1-1; TRBD1 might be the D (6 bases). Germline V gene data show CDR1 as SGHRS and CDR2 as YFSETQ. The V gene lost 4 bases and the J gene lost 4 bases, with 8 bases spanning the gap. CDR3 length: 12 residues. DNA for the CDR3: TGCGCCAGCAGCGAGACAGGCACTGAAGCTTTCTTT. This encodes CASSETGTEAFF. The complete variable domain, with remaining parts taken from reference TRBV5-1 and TRBJ1-1, reads KAGVTQTPRYLIKTRGQQVTLSCSPISGHRSVSWYQQTPGQGLQFLFEYFSETQRNKGNFPGRFSGRQFSNSRSEMNVSTLELGDSALYLCASSETGTEAFFGQGTRLTVV.

Only a few counts were recorded for this clone. The chain couples TRBV4-3 to TRBJ2-1, with a tentative D call TRBD2 (5 bases). This CDR3 is built from 13 residues. The germline V and J ends were trimmed by 3 bases and 7 bases, with 10 bases remaining between them. Germline V gives CDR1 LGHNA, CDR2 YSLEER. The CDR3 region has the DNA TGCGCCAGCAGCCAGGAGGCGGAGAATGAGCAGTTCTTC. Amino acids: CASSQEAENEQFF.

The chain has TRBV7-9 and TRBJ1-3; TRBD1 agrees at 7 bases. With V trimmed by 6 bases and J by 0 bases, 8 bases remained unmatched. CDR3 length: 16 amino acids. CDR1 and CDR2 from the germline V gene are SEHNR and FQNEAQ (reference sequence). CDR3 in amino acids: CASRPPDRASGNTIYF. CDR3 nucleotides: TGTGCCAGCAGACCCCCCGACAGGGCCTCTGGAAACACCATATATTTT. Combining the CDR3 with reference TRBV7-9 and TRBJ1-3 gives the whole variable domain DTGVSQNPRHKITKRGQNVTFRCDPISEHNRLYWYRQTLGQGPEFLTYFQNEAQLEKSRLLSDRFSAERPKGSFSTLEIQRTEQGDSAMYLCASRPPDRASGNTIYFGEGSWLTVV.

The chain has TRBV5-1 and TRBJ1-2; D uncertain. Per germline, CDR1 SGHRS and CDR2 YFSETQ. V was trimmed by 2 bases and J by 4 bases, leaving 12 bases between them. The CDR3 consists of 14 residues. CDR3 in amino acids: CASSFNYNTYGYTF. The CDR3 bases are TGCGCCAGCAGCTTCAATTACAACACCTATGGCTACACCTTC.

This rearrangement joins TRBV13 to TRBJ2-7; TRBD2 agrees at 13 bases. Germline V gene sequence: CDR1 PRHDT, CDR2 FYEKMQ (reference sequence). After removal of 4 bases from V and 3 bases from J, the junction contained 6 bases not matched to a gene. This CDR3 region has 16 residues. The CDR3 region has the DNA TGTGCCAGCAGCTCAATTCGGACTAGCGGGAGCTACGAGCAGTACTTC. Protein: CASSSIRTSGSYEQYF.

The genes are TRBV28 and TRBJ2-7, with 10 nucleotides matching TRBD2. This CDR3 is built from 15 residues. J lost 7 bases, V lost 3 bases, and 9 bases had no gene match. In germline, CDR1 is MDHEN, CDR2 SYDVKM. CDR3 sequence reads: CASSFERGGLQEQYF. For the CDR3, the DNA is TGTGCCAGCAGTTTCGAGCGGGGGGGCCTTCAGGAGCAGTACTTC.

This clone came up once. CDR3 nucleotides: TGTGCCAGCAGCCGTCCTCGGACAGGCGGGGACACCGGGGAGCTGTTTTTT. It is translated as CASSRPRTGGDTGELFF. The chain links TRBV4-2 to TRBJ2-2, with D maybe TRBD1 (7 bases). V was trimmed by 4 bases and J by 3 bases, leaving 18 bases between them. Per germline, CDR1 LGHNA and CDR2 YNFKEQ. The CDR3 consists of 17 residues.

The gene calls are TRBV29-1 and TRBJ2-3; D might be TRBD1 (6 bases). Trimming removed 4 bases at V and 6 bases at J, with 14 bases between. The germline V gene encodes CDR1 SQVTM and CDR2 ANQGSEA. This CDR3 comprises 13 residues. The CDR3 here is CSVAGQGMDTQYF. CDR3 nucleotides: TGCAGCGTTGCTGGGCAGGGGATGGATACGCAGTATTTT.

The chain joins TRBV19 to TRBJ2-5, with 7 bases that match TRBD2. This CDR3 has 14 residues. Germline CDR1 LNHDA, CDR2 SQIVND (reference sequence). After removal of 6 bases from V and 6 bases from J, the junction contained 10 bases not matched to a gene. CDR3 nucleotides: TGTGCCAGTAGCCTTGACAACGGGGGGAAGACCCAGTACTTC. It translates to CASSLDNGGKTQYF.

V is TRBV5-4 and J is TRBJ2-5; 7 bases fit TRBD1. The germline CDR1 and CDR2 sequences are SGHNT and YYREEE (reference sequence). V lost 4 bases, J lost 0 bases, and 3 bases stayed unmatched. The CDR3 is made up of 14 amino acids. The CDR3 DNA sequence: TGTGCCAGCAGCCGGGACAGAAACCAAGAGACCCAGTACTTC. Residues: CASSRDRNQETQYF.

The V gene is TRBV11-2, the J gene TRBJ2-2, with 8 bases matching TRBD1. This CDR3 is built from 16 residues. The V gene's germline CDR1 is SGHAT and CDR2 FQNNGV. Unmatched junction bases numbered 7, after V lost 5 bases and J lost 2 bases. CDR3 amino acids: CASSPGTGSNTGELFF. CDR3 in DNA: TGTGCCAGCAGCCCCGGGACAGGTAGCAACACCGGGGAGCTGTTTTTT.

The chain combines TRBV25-1 with TRBJ2-1; 10 positions match TRBD2. V lost 2 bases to trimming and J lost 6 bases; unmatched junction nucleotides: 7. The CDR3 contains 16 residues. Germline V lookup: CDR1 MGHDK, CDR2 SYGVNS. The CDR3 protein is CASSERQAGGGNEQFF. The CDR3 DNA follows: TGTGCCAGCAGTGAAAGGCAAGCGGGGGGGGGCAATGAGCAGTTCTTC.

The chain uses TRBV18 and TRBJ1-1; 7 bases line up with TRBD1. Germline V gene lookup returns CDR1 KGHSH and CDR2 LQKENI. After removal of 3 bases from V and 2 bases from J, the junction contained 6 bases not matched to a gene. This CDR3 is 15 amino acids long. The CDR3 reads CASSPRQGSNTEAFF. As DNA, the CDR3 is TGTGCCAGCTCACCTCGACAGGGATCCAACACTGAAGCTTTCTTT.

This chain links TRBV5-6 with TRBJ2-5; D is perhaps TRBD2 (5 bases). The CDR3 is 14 amino acids. CDR1 and CDR2 (germline): SGHDT, YYEEEE. V was trimmed by 0 bases and J by 4 bases, leaving 10 bases between them. The CDR3 DNA is TGTGCCAGCAGCTTGGGAGGGTGGGGAGAGACCCAGTACTTC. The encoded protein is CASSLGGWGETQYF.

The V call is TRBV2, the J call TRBJ2-5, with TRBD1 identical over 8 bases. After removal of 6 bases from V and 5 bases from J, the junction contained 2 bases not matched to a gene. This CDR3 comprises 12 residues. Germline CDR1 SNHLY, CDR2 FYNNEI. The CDR3 loop reads CASRQGAETQYF. The CDR3 region has the DNA TGTGCCAGCAGGCAGGGGGCCGAGACCCAGTACTTC.

The genes are TRBV28 and TRBJ2-5; a possible D gene is TRBD2 (7 bases). Germline V lookup: CDR1 MDHEN, CDR2 SYDVKM. There are 12 residues in the CDR3. This CDR3 is CVSGGRGETQYF. The DNA of the CDR3 is TGTGTCTCGGGGGGCCGGGGGGAGACCCAGTACTTC.